A selection of T cell receptor beta chains follows, all from one sample in a study of T cell repertoires in cytomegalovirus infection. Each CDR3 protein gets one entry after TCRdb re-called the reads with MiXCR. The sample consists of roughly 920,000 distinct CDR3 sequences, roughly 30% of them appearing once. For these TCRs, the target antigens are not known. Sequencing was performed on cultured CD8+ T cells from PBMCs, taken from culture after CMV antigen stimulation. These receptors came from a human donor in good health (CMV status not recorded). Some clones in this sample may be carry-over from other donors' samples. Each CDR3 is given with its conserved first and last residue. Fields, in order: J gene, V gene, CDR3 protein.

>TRBJ2-1|TRBV6-1
CASSEKRSSSYNEQFF
>TRBJ1-1|TRBV15
CATSSPDRADTEAFF
>TRBJ2-5|TRBV28
CASSSRTSGGDYQETQYF
>TRBJ1-1|TRBV19
CASSPGRNLEAFF
>TRBJ2-4|TRBV27
CASSLSASLGKNIQYF
>TRBJ2-1|TRBV10-3
CAISETREQFF
>TRBJ2-1|TRBV9
CASSIPRAGGYNEQFF
>TRBJ2-2|TRBV7-9
CASSPPGLAGRELFF
>TRBJ1-6|TRBV15
CATSQLRGPSPLHF
>TRBJ2-1|TRBV12-3/TRBV12-4
CASRQTSDRDNEQFF
>TRBJ2-2|TRBV20-1
CSVLRGVTGELFF
>TRBJ1-2|TRBV12-3/TRBV12-4
CASSPDTSNYGYTF
>TRBJ2-1|TRBV6-6
CASTLQGASYNEQFF
>TRBJ2-1|TRBV5-5
CASSLPGLSGDEQFF
>TRBJ2-5|TRBV2
CASADRGQRRGQETQYF
>TRBJ1-2|TRBV6-2/TRBV6-3
CASNRGLSYGYTF
>TRBJ1-2|TRBV19
CASSIWTGASYGYTF
>TRBJ1-1|TRBV19
CASSGRTGLNTEAFF
>TRBJ2-3|TRBV7-3
CASSLMLAGHLTDTQYF
>TRBJ1-1|TRBV15
CATSTSRTLTEAFF
>TRBJ1-2|TRBV6-6
CASSQYRDFGYTF
>TRBJ1-1|TRBV5-4
CASSPTGTEAFF
>TRBJ2-7|TRBV6-6
CASSYSILGQGSLEQYF
>TRBJ2-3|TRBV7-2
CASSQLLLSTDTQYF
>TRBJ1-1|TRBV4-1
CASSQESLNSEAFF
>TRBJ2-3|TRBV5-4
CASSFKRELSTDTQYF
>TRBJ1-5|TRBV27
CASSSTGGANQPQHF
>TRBJ1-2|TRBV12-3/TRBV12-4
CASRTGTNYGYTF
>TRBJ2-7|TRBV9
CASSVEGGNPYEQYF
>TRBJ1-2|TRBV7-9
CASSSTRHSSDYGYTF
>TRBJ2-7|TRBV27
CASSARGGRANEQYF
>TRBJ1-1|TRBV9
CASSVSAGINTEAFF
>TRBJ2-1|TRBV12-3/TRBV12-4
CASSLRGGARFWGNEQFF
>TRBJ1-1|TRBV18
CASSGQGEGDTEAFF
>TRBJ2-5|TRBV7-6
CASSFSQRGQGPRKTQYF
>TRBJ1-1|TRBV11-2
CANTSGGPTEAFF
>TRBJ2-1|TRBV7-8
CASSLARGDRGPRSSYNEQFF
>TRBJ2-1|TRBV20-1
CSARAAGTGNYNEQFF
>TRBJ1-2|TRBV7-8
CASSHRDGGNYGYTF
>TRBJ1-2|TRBV7-3
CASGSRSYTTNYGYTF
>TRBJ2-7|TRBV27
CASRTGGLEQYF
>TRBJ2-1|TRBV9
CASSPRVFGGVNNEQFF